The sequence of this TCR beta chain was determined in a study of blood T cell repertoires in COVID-19. Study background: The United States, Italy and Spain were the sources of the acute and convalescent COVID-19 samples. Nucleic acid was either cDNA or gDNA, and it came from T cells, B-cell-depleted T cells, or PBMCs.

Per the original methods: Reference gene primer amplification gave estimated nucleated cell counts. Using immunoSEQ multiplex PCR, the repertoire was profiled, and TCRdb retains in-frame clones only, with some absent. V and J calls and clone size are as listed in that table; D and trimming were resolved from the DNA. The table records approximately 210,000 clones, 65% to 90% of them present only once. The Seattle site enrolled patients during active infection and followed them longitudinally. The sequence came from a man in his fifties with COVID-19, enrolled during active disease. The sample taken for sequencing was peripheral blood.

The CDR3 region is CASSLDRVPNEKLFF. CDR3 in DNA: TGTGCCAGCAGCTTAGACAGGGTTCCTAATGAAAAACTGTTTTTT. The chain links TRBV7-9 to TRBJ1-4, with D perhaps matching TRBD1 (6 bases). Trimming stripped 1 base from V and 3 bases from J, with 9 bases between. There are 15 residues in the CDR3. Germline loops: CDR1 SEHNR, CDR2 FQNEAQ (reference sequence).